This T cell receptor (beta chain) was documented in a study of T cell responses to AZD1222 COVID-19 vaccine. Study information: It was second doses at about 4 or about 12 weeks that were pooled. Study-wide points: Just five or six AZD1222 recipients tested seropositive at baseline. Compared with day 0, the breadth and depth of the Spike-specific TCR repertoire rose significantly after two doses of AZD1222.

On this clone: Its specificity is not known.

Using immunoSEQ multiplex PCR, the repertoire was profiled, and TCRdb retains in-frame clones only, with some absent. The sample comprises about 120,000 clones, roughly 90% of which are singletons, and over 3% rests with the top ten. CDR3 size: 15 residues. Trimming took off 6 bases at V and 2 bases at J, with 16 bases between the two ends. The germline CDR1 and CDR2 sequences are MNHEY and SVGEGT. The sequences come from peripheral blood, collected on day 0 of AZD1222 vaccination. The clonotype comes from an adult in good health. The V gene is TRBV6-2 or TRBV6-3, the J gene TRBJ1-2; D not resolved. The CDR3 is CASSPRVLSNYGYTF. In nucleotides, the CDR3 is TGTGCCAGCAGCCCCCGCGTCTTATCGAACTATGGCTACACCTTC.